The next 14 T cell receptor beta chains were all read from a single sample in a study of identical twins. TCRdb used MiXCR to reprocess the 5' RACE reads, holding one entry per CDR3 protein. This sample has 400,000 to 550,000 distinct CDR3 sequences, with 14% found just once. This sample also appeared in a second study, on yellow fever vaccine responses in identical twins.

The sequencing sample was made of CD4+ T cells sorted from blood. These receptors came from a woman aged 18-35 years in good health.

A few counts support this clonotype. The chain has TRBV7-2 and TRBJ1-1; D unresolved. The CDR3 extends over 14 amino acids. CDR1 SGHTA and CDR2 FQGNSA come from the germline V gene. Deletions cut 3 bases from V and 1 base from J, with 9 bases between. The CDR3 sequence: CASSFQESNTEAFF. Written as DNA, the CDR3 is TGTGCCAGCAGCTTCCAGGAATCGAACACTGAAGCTTTCTTT.

This clonotype was observed many times. At one of its ends the junction is not consistent with the germline gene, which may arise from a read error. This chain links TRBV7-9 with TRBJ2-7; a possible D gene is TRBD2 (6 bases). The CDR3 has 14 residues. Per germline, CDR1 SEHNR and CDR2 FQNEAQ (reference sequence). The chain's CDR3 is CASSLDGSSNEQYF. The DNA for the CDR3 is TGTGCCAGCAGCTTAGACGGGAGCTCCAACGAGCAGTACTTC.

The chain is built from TRBV5-1 and TRBJ2-2; D remains unclear. The V gene's germline CDR1 is SGHRS and CDR2 YFSETQ. V gave up 4 bases and J gave up 6 bases, with 13 bases separating them. CDR3 length equals 14 residues. The CDR3: CASSRKEFSGELFF. The CDR3 nucleotides read TGCGCCAGCAGCAGGAAAGAGTTCTCCGGGGAGCTGTTTTTT.

This rearrangement joins TRBV2 to TRBJ2-1, with 8 bases lining up with TRBD1. The CDR3 sequence is 11 residues long. V gave up 6 bases and J gave up 10 bases; unmatched junction bases: 2. Germline-derived CDR1 and CDR2 are SNHLY and FYNNEI. Here the CDR3 DNA reads TGTGCCAGCAGCGGGGACAGGGAGCAGTTCTTC. This codes for CASSGDREQFF.

This clonotype showed up many times. The chain joins TRBV10-3 to TRBJ1-4; D is uncertain. Looked up from germline, CDR1 is ENHRY and CDR2 is SYGVKD. CDR3 length: 14 amino acids. V was trimmed by 4 bases and J by 7 bases, leaving 13 bases between them. CDR3 DNA sequence: TGTGCCATCAGTGGCCAGAATAGAGGTGAAAAACTGTTTTTT. This gives the protein CAISGQNRGEKLFF.

CDR3 in amino acids: CASSPVVGYQETQYF. CDR3 DNA sequence: TGTGCCAGCTCACCAGTTGTCGGTTACCAAGAGACCCAGTACTTC. V gene TRBV18 combines with J gene TRBJ2-5, with D uncertain. The CDR3 extends over 15 amino acids. CDR1 and CDR2 from the germline V gene are KGHSH and LQKENI. Trimming removed 2 bases from V and 0 bases from J, with 10 bases in between.

This clonotype appeared many times. V is TRBV5-1 and J is TRBJ2-3; 11 bases match TRBD1. Germline values: CDR1 SGHRS, CDR2 YFSETQ. The CDR3 has 16 residues. After removal of 0 bases from V and 6 bases from J, the junction contained 6 bases not matched to a gene. CDR3 residues: CASSLEGTGGVDTQYF. CDR3 nucleotide sequence: TGCGCCAGCAGCTTGGAGGGGACAGGGGGAGTTGATACGCAGTATTTT.

The chain uses TRBV12-3 or TRBV12-4 and TRBJ2-1, with TRBD2 matching 8 bases. V trimming: 5 bases; J trimming: 4 bases; junction bases outside the gene matches: 1. This CDR3 region has 13 residues. In DNA, the CDR3 is TGTGCCAGCAGTGAGCGGGGGTACAATGAGCAGTTCTTC. It yields the protein CASSERGYNEQFF.

The chain recombines TRBV20-1 with TRBJ2-5; D call uncertain. The CDR3 has 14 amino acids. From germline, CDR1 is DFQATT and CDR2 SNEGSKA (reference sequence). V shed 1 base and J shed 2 bases, with 11 bases lying between them. This CDR3 is CSARVNESQETQYF. The CDR3 region has the DNA TGCAGTGCTAGAGTTAATGAGTCTCAAGAGACCCAGTACTTC.

This clonotype has only a few counts. J is TRBJ2-3 and V is TRBV2; a possible D gene is TRBD2 (6 bases). V was shortened by 6 bases and J by 8 bases, with 21 bases between the two germline ends. The CDR3 spans 15 residues. CDR1 and CDR2 (germline): SNHLY, FYNNEI. The CDR3 is CASSPDGGPRGTQYF. CDR3 nucleotides: TGTGCCAGCAGCCCGGACGGGGGACCGCGGGGTACGCAGTATTTT.

The chain employs TRBV6-5 and TRBJ2-7; D gene uncertain. CDR1 and CDR2 from the germline V gene are MNHEY and SVGAGI. This CDR3 has 15 residues. V was pared by 0 bases and J by 2 bases, with 11 bases between. The CDR3 coding sequence is TGTGCCAGCAGTTACTCGATAGCTCTAGCCTACGAGCAGTACTTC. As protein: CASSYSIALAYEQYF.

This sequence joins TRBV11-3 and TRBJ2-3; D tentatively fits TRBD1 or TRBD2 (5 bases each). V lost 5 bases, J lost 10 bases, and 13 bases lay in between. The CDR3 spans 12 residues. Per the germline V gene, CDR1 is SGHNT and CDR2 is YENEEA. The CDR3 loop is CASSPGTLAQYF. The CDR3 nucleotides are TGTGCCAGCAGCCCCGGGACGTTGGCGCAGTATTTT. The full variable domain, rest sourced from reference TRBV11-3 and TRBJ2-3, is EAGVVQSPRYKIIEKKQPVAFWCNPISGHNTLYWYLQNLGQGPELLIRYENEEAVDDSQLPKDRFSAERLKGVDSTLKIQPAELGDSAVYLCASSPGTLAQYFGPGTRLTVL.

This clonotype was seen ten or more times. The J gene is TRBJ2-3, the V gene TRBV20-1; 9 positions agree with TRBD2. V was pared by 6 bases and J by 4 bases, with 5 bases of the junction left unmatched. CDR1 and CDR2 from the germline V gene are DFQATT and SNEGSKA (reference sequence). The CDR3 is made up of 13 amino acids. The CDR3 DNA reads as TGCAGTGCAGATAGCGGGAGCGCAGATACGCAGTATTTT. It specifies CSADSGSADTQYF.

About this clonotype itself: The junction shows a germline mismatch at one end, possibly a read error. J is TRBJ2-5 and V is TRBV12-3 or TRBV12-4, with D possibly being TRBD1 (6 bases). CDR3 length: 18 residues. The CDR3 region has the DNA TGTACCAGCAGTCCCAACCCAGGGACACAAGTTGGGAGAGAGACCCAGTACTTC. This sequence encodes CTSSPNPGTQVGRETQYF.